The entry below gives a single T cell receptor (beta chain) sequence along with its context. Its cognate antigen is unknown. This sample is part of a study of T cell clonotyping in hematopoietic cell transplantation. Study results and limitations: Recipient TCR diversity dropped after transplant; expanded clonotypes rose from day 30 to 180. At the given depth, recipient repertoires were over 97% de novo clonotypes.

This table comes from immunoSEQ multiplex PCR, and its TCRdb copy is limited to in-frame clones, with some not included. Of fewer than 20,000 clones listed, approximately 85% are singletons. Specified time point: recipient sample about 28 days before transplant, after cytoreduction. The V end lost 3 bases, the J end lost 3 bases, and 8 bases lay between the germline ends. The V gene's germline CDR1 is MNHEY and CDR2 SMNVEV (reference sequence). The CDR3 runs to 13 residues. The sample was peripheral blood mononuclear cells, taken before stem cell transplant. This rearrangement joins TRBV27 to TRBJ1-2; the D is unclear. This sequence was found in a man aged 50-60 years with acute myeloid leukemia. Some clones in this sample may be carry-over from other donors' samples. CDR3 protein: CASSFGPHYGYTF. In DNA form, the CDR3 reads TGTGCCAGCAGTTTTGGGCCTCACTATGGCTACACCTTC.